The 17 T cell receptor beta chains below come from one sample, sequenced in a study of T cells after yellow fever vaccination. One entry per CDR3 protein results from TCRdb running MiXCR on the 5' RACE reads. The table has 120,000 or so distinct CDR3 sequences, over 12% seen once. Here the sequenced sample was CD8+ T cells sorted from PBMCs, taken 5 days after the yellow fever booster vaccination. Every receptor here comes from a man aged 18-30 years who received the YFV17D yellow fever vaccine.

This chain connects TRBV19 to TRBJ1-1; no clear D gene. V shed 6 bases and J shed 1 base, with 15 bases lying between them. The CDR3 extends over 15 amino acids. The germline V gene encodes CDR1 LNHDA and CDR2 SQIVND (reference sequence). In nucleotides, the CDR3 is TGTGCCAGTAGCCCCCCCCGGTTCGGGAACACTGAAGCTTTCTTT. Amino acid sequence: CASSPPRFGNTEAFF.

This clonotype appeared a few times. The rearrangement uses TRBV7-6 and TRBJ2-5; possibly TRBD2 for D (6 bases). The V gene's germline CDR1 is SGHVS and CDR2 FNYEAQ. The ends were cut back, 4 bases at V and 5 bases at J, with 11 bases in the middle. There are 13 residues in the CDR3. CDR3 in DNA: TGTGCCAGCAGCTCCCCCGGAGGGGAGACCCAGTACTTC. This translates into CASSSPGGETQYF.

This clonotype has ten or more counts. The chain combines TRBV4-1 with TRBJ2-5; TRBD2 agrees at 7 bases. Trimming removed 6 bases from V and 3 bases from J; junction bases left unmatched: 10. The CDR3 sequence is 15 residues long. Per the germline V gene, CDR1 is MGHRA and CDR2 is YSYEKL. DNA for the CDR3: TGCGCCAGCAGAAAAAGCGGGGCTGGTGAAGAGACCCAGTACTTC. Translated: CASRKSGAGEETQYF.

V usage is TRBV6-5 and J usage is TRBJ2-1; TRBD1 might be the D (6 bases). Per germline, CDR1 MNHEY and CDR2 SVGAGI. V gave up 6 bases and J gave up 4 bases, with 13 bases separating them. The CDR3 contains 14 residues. CDR3 coding DNA: TGTGCCAGCAGCCAGTCAGGACAGTACAATGAGCAGTTCTTC. Residues: CASSQSGQYNEQFF.

This clonotype was observed a handful of times. V is TRBV10-3 and J is TRBJ1-5, with 11 bases that match TRBD1. The CDR3 totals 15 residues. V lost 2 bases, J lost 6 bases, and 3 bases stayed unmatched. Germline CDR1 is ENHRY and CDR2 is SYGVKD. This CDR3 reads CAISERGQGGQPQHF. Written as DNA, the CDR3 is TGTGCCATCAGTGAGCGGGGACAGGGGGGTCAGCCCCAGCATTTT.

This clonotype was picked up a small number of times. The chain uses TRBV4-1 and TRBJ2-3, with TRBD2 matching 7 bases. Unmatched junction bases numbered 4, after V lost 0 bases and J lost 1 base. The CDR3 runs 16 residues. Germline loops: CDR1 MGHRA, CDR2 YSYEKL. The DNA of the CDR3 is TGCGCCAGCAGCCAAGATCCAGCGGGGCGCACAGATACGCAGTATTTT. Amino acids: CASSQDPAGRTDTQYF.

The chain carries TRBV24-1 and TRBJ2-3; D is ambiguous. Germline loops: CDR1 KGHDR, CDR2 SFDVKD. The V and J ends lost 4 bases and 2 bases respectively, with 12 bases between them. The CDR3 is 15 amino acids. This CDR3 is CATSEGGLNTDTQYF. Here the CDR3 DNA reads TGTGCCACCAGTGAGGGTGGCTTGAACACAGATACGCAGTATTTT.

This clonotype was counted between two and nine times. This chain uses TRBV7-9 with TRBJ1-2; no reliable D call. Trimming took off 7 bases at V and 0 bases at J, with 21 bases between the two ends. Germline V gives CDR1 SEHNR, CDR2 FQNEAQ (reference sequence). The CDR3 runs 17 residues. The CDR3 sequence: CASTILGGFSANYGYTF. DNA of the CDR3: TGTGCCAGCACCATTCTCGGAGGGTTTTCAGCTAACTATGGCTACACCTTC.

This chain links TRBV6-2 or TRBV6-3 with TRBJ2-7; D might be TRBD2 (5 bases). Germline V gene lookup returns CDR1 MNHEY and CDR2 SVGEGT. Trimming removed 3 bases at V and 3 bases at J, with 9 bases between. The CDR3 has 13 amino acids. CDR3 amino acids: CASSYEGFYEQYF. The CDR3, as DNA: TGTGCCAGCAGTTATGAGGGATTCTACGAGCAGTACTTC.

In its sample, this clonotype was seen a few times. This chain joins TRBV6-2 or TRBV6-3 and TRBJ2-7, with 8 positions matching TRBD1. This CDR3 has 17 amino acids. The germline V gene has CDR1 MNHEY and CDR2 SVGEGT. J was trimmed by 0 bases and V by 1 base; bases with no gene match: 8. CDR3 residues: CASSYFLGTGPSYEQYF. The CDR3 DNA is TGTGCCAGCAGTTACTTCTTGGGGACAGGCCCCTCCTACGAGCAGTACTTC.

V usage is TRBV20-1 and J usage is TRBJ2-2; TRBD1 is a possible D gene (7 bases). The length of the CDR3 is 17 residues. In germline, CDR1 is DFQATT, CDR2 SNEGSKA (reference sequence). With 2 bases removed from V and 3 bases from J, the gap between germline ends came to 19 bases. The CDR3 DNA is TGCAGTGCTAGATCCGGGGGACAGACGTTCTACACCGGGGAGCTGTTTTTT. Amino acids: CSARSGGQTFYTGELFF.

Worth noting for this clonotype: An end of the junction differs from the germline gene, which may be a read error. The chain couples TRBV7-7 to TRBJ2-3, with 8 bases identical to TRBD2. Germline CDR1 reads SSHAT; CDR2 reads FNYEAQ (reference sequence). The CDR3 totals 13 residues. The CDR3 loop is CAIRGGSTDTRYF. The CDR3 DNA reads as TGTGCCATCCGGGGGGGGTCGACAGATACGCGGTATTTT.

The chain has TRBV12-3 or TRBV12-4 and TRBJ1-2; D is perhaps TRBD1 (5 bases). V was trimmed by 2 bases and J by 8 bases, leaving 24 bases between them. The CDR3 extends over 17 amino acids. The CDR3: CASSLPRDGFLTMGYTF. The CDR3 bases are TGTGCCAGCAGTTTACCCCGGGACGGCTTTCTAACTATGGGCTACACCTTC.

There are a few counts of this clonotype. The genes are TRBV7-2 and TRBJ2-5; D is perhaps TRBD2 (6 bases). V lost 6 bases and J 2 bases, leaving 13 bases between the germline ends. The CDR3 is 14 amino acids. Germline CDR1 and CDR2: SGHTA and FQGNSA. The CDR3 here is CASSSPGAQETQYF. The CDR3, as DNA: TGTGCCAGCAGTTCCCCGGGAGCTCAAGAGACCCAGTACTTC.

This clonotype was detected a few times. The V and J genes are TRBV3-1 and TRBJ1-1, with 9 bases fitting TRBD1. The CDR3 loop spans 14 amino acids. Losses at the gene ends were 3 bases for V and 7 bases for J; bases not matched to a gene: 6. Germline V gives CDR1 LGHDT, CDR2 YNNKEL (reference sequence). CDR3 bases: TGTGCCAGCAGCCAGTTCACAGGGGGCGTTGAAGCTTTCTTT. It specifies CASSQFTGGVEAFF.

This clonotype came up a few times. The rearrangement uses TRBV20-1 and TRBJ2-2; either TRBD1 or TRBD2 may fit D (6 bases each). The CDR3 contains 15 residues. Germline values: CDR1 DFQATT, CDR2 SNEGSKA (reference sequence). V lost 1 base to trimming and J lost 6 bases, with 15 bases between them. In nucleotides, the CDR3 is TGCAGTGCTAGAGCCCCGGGGGCGCGATCCGGGGAGCTGTTTTTT. Residues: CSARAPGARSGELFF.

This clonotype has a count of ten or more. The chain joins TRBV27 to TRBJ2-1; 7 bases agree with TRBD2. This CDR3 contains 13 residues. After removal of 3 bases from V and 12 bases from J, the junction contained 8 bases not matched to a gene. The germline V gene encodes CDR1 MNHEY and CDR2 SMNVEV (reference sequence). The CDR3 region is CASSFTKTSSQFF. The CDR3 coding sequence is TGTGCCAGCAGTTTCACTAAGACTAGCTCGCAGTTCTTC.